The next 26 T cell receptor beta chains were all read from a single sample in a study of blood T cell repertoires in COVID-19. Sequencing used immunoSEQ multiplex PCR; TCRdb keeps in-frame clones, though not all of them. The sample shows 180,000 or so clones, around nine tenths of them seen only once. Sequenced input: peripheral blood. These receptors all come from a man aged 70-80 years with acute or convalescent COVID-19.

For this clone: The junction departs from germline at one end; a sequencing error may be responsible. The chain recombines TRBV20-1 with TRBJ2-1, with unresolved D. The CDR3 contains 11 residues. Germline-derived CDR1 and CDR2 are DFQATT and SNEGSKA (reference sequence). CDR3 coding DNA: TGCAGTCCTAGACGGGTCGGTGAGCAGTTCTTC. It translates to CSPRRVGEQFF.

J is TRBJ1-6 and V is TRBV7-2; no definite D call. The germline V gene encodes CDR1 SGHTA and CDR2 FQGNSA. CDR3 length equals 16 residues. Trimming took 3 bases from V and 0 from J, leaving 9 bases between them. The CDR3 sequence is CASSLERSSYNSPLHF. CDR3 coding DNA: TGTGCCAGCAGCTTGGAGCGGAGCTCCTATAATTCACCCCTCCACTTT.

For the CDR3, the DNA is TGTGCCAGCAGTCGCCCGGGCGGGGGGTCCGAAAACATTCAGTACTTC. It encodes CASSRPGGGSENIQYF. The genes are TRBV28 and TRBJ2-4; 8 bases align to TRBD2. The J segment lost 5 bases and the V segment lost 5 bases, leaving 11 bases of the junction unmatched. The germline V gene encodes CDR1 MDHEN and CDR2 SYDVKM. CDR3 length: 16 amino acids. Full variable domain (rest looked up from reference TRBV28 and TRBJ2-4): DVKVTQSSRYLVKRTGEKVFLECVQDMDHENMFWYRQDPGLGLRLIYFSYDVKMKEKGDIPEGYSVSREKKERFSLILESASTNQTSMYLCASSRPGGGSENIQYFGAGTRLSVL.

The chain recombines TRBV2 with TRBJ1-5; 9 nucleotides align to TRBD1. Germline loops: CDR1 SNHLY, CDR2 FYNNEI. The J segment lost 5 bases and the V segment lost 8 bases, leaving 4 bases of the junction unmatched. This CDR3 has 13 amino acids. CDR3: CASGQGRDQPQHF. The CDR3, as DNA: TGTGCCAGCGGACAGGGGAGGGATCAGCCCCAGCATTTT.

The chain carries TRBV6-2 or TRBV6-3 and TRBJ1-5, with 7 bases that match TRBD1. Germline V CDR1 and CDR2: MNHEY, SVGEGT. There are 15 residues in the CDR3. J lost 3 bases, V lost 6 bases, and 8 bases had no gene match. The CDR3 DNA is TGTGCCAGCAGCCCCGACAGGGTTTACAATCAGCCCCAGCATTTT. Its protein product is CASSPDRVYNQPQHF.

V is TRBV28 and J is TRBJ2-7; 9 positions agree with TRBD2. CDR1 is MDHEN, CDR2 SYDVKM, per germline. The junction had 8 bases not matched to a gene; V was cut back by 8 bases and J by 3 bases. This CDR3 region has 14 residues. CDR3 in amino acids: CASFAAGGVYEQYF. The CDR3, as DNA: TGTGCCAGCTTCGCAGCGGGAGGAGTCTACGAGCAGTACTTC.

This clone was recorded once. The gene calls are TRBV2 and TRBJ1-5; possible D gene TRBD1, 5 bases. The germline CDR1 and CDR2 sequences are SNHLY and FYNNEI. There are 14 residues in the CDR3. Trimming shortened V by 3 bases and J by 1 base, and 7 bases separated the two germline ends. Here the CDR3 reads CASSESGSNQPQHF. CDR3 coding DNA: TGTGCCAGCAGTGAGTCAGGGAGCAATCAGCCCCAGCATTTT.

This clone has at least ten counts. The V gene is TRBV11-2, the J gene TRBJ2-1; D remains ambiguous. Germline V gene sequence: CDR1 SGHAT, CDR2 FQNNGV. Trimming removed 1 base at V and 7 bases at J, with 8 bases between. The CDR3 totals 13 residues. The CDR3 bases are TGTGCCAGCAGCTTAGGCAGTCTGAATGAGCAGTTCTTC. Encoded protein: CASSLGSLNEQFF.

V usage is TRBV18 and J usage is TRBJ2-7; D gene unclear. CDR3 size: 14 residues. V lost 2 bases, J lost 2 bases, and 10 bases lay in between. In germline, CDR1 is KGHSH, CDR2 LQKENI. The chain's CDR3 is CASSPSLFPYEQYF. The CDR3 DNA reads TGTGCCAGCTCACCATCCCTTTTCCCCTACGAGCAGTACTTC.

The sample holds a few counts of this clone. The gene calls are TRBV3-1 (or the pseudogene TRBV3-2) and TRBJ2-5, with D perhaps matching TRBD2 (6 bases). V was clipped by 0 bases and J by 0 bases, with 17 bases between them. Germline V CDR1 and CDR2: LGHDT, YNNKEL (reference sequence). CDR3 size: 18 residues. CDR3 nucleotide sequence: TGTGCCAGCAGCCAAGATCCCCTGAGGTGGGGGGACCAAGAGACCCAGTACTTC. Encoded protein: CASSQDPLRWGDQETQYF.

The chain has TRBV24-1 and TRBJ2-1; TRBD1 agrees at 9 bases. CDR3 size: 14 residues. The germline gives CDR1 KGHDR, CDR2 SFDVKD. The J segment lost 9 bases and the V segment lost 2 bases, leaving 4 bases of the junction unmatched. The CDR3 is CATSDSDRGSEQFF. In DNA form, the CDR3 reads TGTGCCACCAGTGATTCGGACAGGGGAAGTGAGCAGTTCTTC.

This chain connects TRBV10-2 to TRBJ2-1; 8 positions agree with TRBD2. The trim removed 6 bases at V and 2 bases at J, leaving 6 bases unmatched. The CDR3 sequence is 15 residues long. Germline assignment: CDR1 WSHSY and CDR2 SAAADI. CDR3 bases: TGCGCCAGCAGGGAGCTAGCGGGCACCTACAATGAGCAGTTCTTC. Translated, it gives CASRELAGTYNEQFF.

This chain connects TRBV5-8 to TRBJ1-5; D is uncertain. The length of the CDR3 is 15 residues. Germline V gene lookup returns CDR1 SGHTS and CDR2 YDEGEE. V was trimmed by 0 bases and J by 0 bases, leaving 7 bases between them. CDR3 residues: CASSLGHNSNQPQHF. CDR3 sequence (DNA): TGTGCCAGCAGCTTGGGCCACAATAGCAATCAGCCCCAGCATTTT.

The chain combines TRBV7-3 with TRBJ2-5; 10 nucleotides line up with TRBD2. The V gene end was trimmed by 2 bases and the J gene end by 5 bases; junction bases not matched to a gene: 8. The CDR3 has 16 residues. Germline CDR1 and CDR2: SGHTA and FQGTGA. The CDR3 DNA reads as TGTGCCAGCAGCTTAGATGGTCTAGCGGGAGCGGAGACCCAGTACTTC. Protein sequence: CASSLDGLAGAETQYF. Complete variable domain (other parts from reference TRBV7-3 and TRBJ2-5): GAGVSQTPSNKVTEKGKYVELRCDPISGHTALYWYRQSLGQGPEFLIYFQGTGAADDSGLPNDRFFAVRPEGSVSTLKIQRTERGDSAVYLCASSLDGLAGAETQYFGPGTRLLVL.

This clone was counted once. The rearrangement joins TRBV5-6 to TRBJ2-7, with D maybe TRBD2 (5 bases). The CDR3 has 14 amino acids. Germline V lookup: CDR1 SGHDT, CDR2 YYEEEE. V was pared by 0 bases and J by 5 bases, with 12 bases between. The CDR3 DNA reads as TGTGCCAGCAGCTTGGAGGAGCGGCTCAACGAGCAGTACTTC. Translating it yields CASSLEERLNEQYF.

The DNA of the CDR3 is TGTGCCAGCAGCTTACCCGCGGATTTTGGAAACACCATATATTTT. Amino acid sequence: CASSLPADFGNTIYF. The genes are TRBV7-9 and TRBJ1-3, with no clear D. The CDR3 is 15 amino acids. V lost 2 bases and J 3 bases, leaving 11 bases between the germline ends. Germline V CDR1 and CDR2: SEHNR, FQNEAQ (reference sequence).

V usage is TRBV7-2 and J usage is TRBJ1-5, with D tentatively TRBD1 (6 bases). Germline V gene sequence: CDR1 SGHTA, CDR2 FQGNSA. The CDR3 loop spans 16 amino acids. The V and J ends lost 1 base and 6 bases respectively, with 16 bases between them. The CDR3 protein is CASSLESRGVGQPQHF. DNA for the CDR3: TGTGCCAGCAGCTTAGAGAGCAGGGGTGTAGGTCAGCCCCAGCATTTT.

The rearrangement links TRBV7-9 to TRBJ2-5, with 9 bases fitting TRBD1. This CDR3 has 15 amino acids. Germline assignment: CDR1 SEHNR and CDR2 FQNEAQ (reference sequence). The J segment lost 5 bases and the V segment lost 6 bases, leaving 10 bases of the junction unmatched. The CDR3 loop is CASRANTGGLETQYF. Written as DNA, the CDR3 is TGTGCCAGCAGGGCCAACACAGGGGGCCTGGAGACCCAGTACTTC.

This chain connects TRBV4-3 to TRBJ1-1; D is perhaps TRBD1 (5 bases). V lost 4 bases, J lost 2 bases, and 8 bases lay in between. The CDR3 extends over 13 amino acids. In germline, CDR1 is LGHNA, CDR2 YSLEER. CDR3 sequence: CASSRTGNTEAFF. CDR3 coding DNA: TGCGCCAGCAGCCGAACAGGAAACACTGAAGCTTTCTTT.

V and J are TRBV4-1 and TRBJ2-1, with TRBD2 matching over 9 bases. The CDR3 loop spans 17 amino acids. After removal of 0 bases from V and 6 bases from J, the junction contained 9 bases not matched to a gene. In germline, CDR1 is MGHRA, CDR2 YSYEKL. The DNA of the CDR3 is TGCGCCAGCAGCCAAGATGGGGGGGGACTAGCCATCAATGAGCAGTTCTTC. It is translated as CASSQDGGGLAINEQFF.

V usage is TRBV28 and J usage is TRBJ2-7; 7 nucleotides align to TRBD2. CDR1 is MDHEN, CDR2 SYDVKM, per germline. The CDR3 runs 13 residues. The junction had 6 bases not matched to a gene; V was cut back by 8 bases and J by 2 bases. CDR3 bases: TGTGCCAGCCGCCTGGGGACTACCTACGAGCAGTACTTC. Translation gives CASRLGTTYEQYF. Filled out from reference TRBV28 and TRBJ2-7, the complete variable domain reads DVKVTQSSRYLVKRTGEKVFLECVQDMDHENMFWYRQDPGLGLRLIYFSYDVKMKEKGDIPEGYSVSREKKERFSLILESASTNQTSMYLCASRLGTTYEQYFGPGTRLTVT.

This sequence joins TRBV6-5 and TRBJ1-2, with 8 positions matching TRBD1. The CDR3 runs to 14 residues. Trimming took 2 bases from V and 6 from J; bases not matched to a gene: 5. In germline, CDR1 is MNHEY, CDR2 SVGAGI. The CDR3 sequence: CASSYQGAANGYTF. Written as DNA, the CDR3 is TGTGCCAGCAGTTACCAGGGGGCCGCGAATGGCTACACCTTC.

The chain uses TRBV2 and TRBJ1-6, with a possible D match to TRBD1 (5 bases). V was trimmed by 3 bases and J by 10 bases, leaving 16 bases between them. This CDR3 spans 15 amino acids. The germline gives CDR1 SNHLY, CDR2 FYNNEI. The CDR3 is CASSDSPGLGSPLHF. For the CDR3, the DNA is TGTGCCAGCAGTGATTCACCAGGGCTAGGCTCACCCCTCCACTTT.

The J gene is TRBJ2-3, the V gene TRBV6-5; possibly TRBD2 for D (6 bases). The germline gives CDR1 MNHEY, CDR2 SVGAGI. V was clipped by 6 bases and J by 0 bases, with 13 bases between them. The CDR3 runs to 15 residues. The CDR3 sequence is CASSFSGRSTDTQYF. Written as DNA, the CDR3 is TGTGCCAGCAGCTTTAGCGGTCGAAGCACAGATACGCAGTATTTT.

The chain combines TRBV5-1 with TRBJ2-1, with 10 bases matching TRBD2. CDR3 length equals 15 residues. Trimming took 0 bases from V and 6 from J; bases not matched to a gene: 3. The germline CDR1 and CDR2 sequences are SGHRS and YFSETQ. The DNA for the CDR3 is TGCGCCAGCAGCTTGGCTAGCGGGAGCGGCAATGAGCAGTTCTTC. It yields the protein CASSLASGSGNEQFF.

The DNA for the CDR3 is TGTGCCAGCAGCTTGGAACAGGGAGGGCCCTCCTTTACTGAAGCTTTCTTT. Encoded protein: CASSLEQGGPSFTEAFF. The rearrangement links TRBV5-4 to TRBJ1-1; tentatively, D is TRBD1 (6 bases). The CDR3 loop spans 17 amino acids. Germline V gene sequence: CDR1 SGHNT, CDR2 YYREEE (reference sequence). V shed 0 bases and J shed 5 bases, with 20 bases lying between them.